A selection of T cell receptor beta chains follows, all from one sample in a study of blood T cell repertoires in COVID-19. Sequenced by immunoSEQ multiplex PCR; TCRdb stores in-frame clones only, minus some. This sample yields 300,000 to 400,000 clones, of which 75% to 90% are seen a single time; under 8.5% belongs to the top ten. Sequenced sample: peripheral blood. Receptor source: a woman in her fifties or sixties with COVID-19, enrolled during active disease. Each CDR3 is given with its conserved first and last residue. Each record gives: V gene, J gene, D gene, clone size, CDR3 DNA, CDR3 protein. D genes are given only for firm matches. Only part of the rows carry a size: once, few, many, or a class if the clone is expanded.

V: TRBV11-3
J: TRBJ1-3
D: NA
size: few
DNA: TGTGCCAGCAGCCTCACGAGAATGTTCTCTGGAAACACCATATATTTT
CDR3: CASSLTRMFSGNTIYF

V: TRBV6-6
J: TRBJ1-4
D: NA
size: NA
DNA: TGTGCCAGCAGTTACTCGGACAACATTAATGAAAAACTGTTTTTT
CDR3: CASSYSDNINEKLFF

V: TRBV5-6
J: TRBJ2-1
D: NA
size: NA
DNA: TGTGCCAGCAGCTTGGCAGGGGTACCTGAGCAGTTCTTC
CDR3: CASSLAGVPEQFF

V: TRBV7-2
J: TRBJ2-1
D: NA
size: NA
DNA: TGTGCCAGCAGCTTCCCACCGGGACACCCCAATGAGCAGTTCTTC
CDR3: CASSFPPGHPNEQFF

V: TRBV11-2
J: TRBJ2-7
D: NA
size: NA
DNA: TGTGCCAGCAGCTTCGCAGGCCGCGAGCAGTACTTC
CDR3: CASSFAGREQYF

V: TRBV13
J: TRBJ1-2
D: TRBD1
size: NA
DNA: TGTGCCAGCAGCTTTGGACAGGGAAACCAGCTAGGCTATGGCTACACCTTC
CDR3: CASSFGQGNQLGYGYTF

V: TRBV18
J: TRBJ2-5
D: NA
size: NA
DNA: TGTGCCAGCTCATATATGGAACTAAAAGAGACCCAGTACTTC
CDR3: CASSYMELKETQYF

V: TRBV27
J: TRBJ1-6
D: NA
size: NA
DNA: TGTGCCAGCAGTCTCTCTCTTACGAGCTCCTATAATTCACCCCTCCACTTT
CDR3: CASSLSLTSSYNSPLHF

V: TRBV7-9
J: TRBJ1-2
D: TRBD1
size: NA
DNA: TGTGCCAGCAGGAATAGACAGGGGTCGGATGGCTACACCTTC
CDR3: CASRNRQGSDGYTF

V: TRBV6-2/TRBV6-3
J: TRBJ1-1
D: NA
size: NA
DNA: TGTGCCAGCAGTTACCGCGAGGACACTGAAGCTTTCTTT
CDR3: CASSYREDTEAFF

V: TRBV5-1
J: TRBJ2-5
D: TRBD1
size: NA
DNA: TGCGCCAGCAGCTTGCAGGGGGCGCGAGAGACCCAGTACTTC
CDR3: CASSLQGARETQYF

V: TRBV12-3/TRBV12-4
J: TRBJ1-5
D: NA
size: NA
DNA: TGTGCCAGCAGCGCGGGGCCAAATCAGCCCCAGCATTTT
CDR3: CASSAGPNQPQHF